The 11 T cell receptor beta chains reported below all come from one sample, sequenced in a study of metastatic and nonmetastatic thyroid tumors. No patient received treatment before thyroid surgery. TCRdb re-clonotyped the PCR reads through MiXCR. The table records around 28,000 clones, more than 25% of them present only once. Sequenced material: blood. These receptor sequences come from a female donor with papillary thyroid cancer or a benign thyroid nodule (not recorded which). Some clones in this sample may be carry-over from other donors' samples.

The rearrangement links TRBV10-1 to TRBJ2-7; 13 nucleotides align to TRBD2. This CDR3 has 17 amino acids. Germline CDR1 is WNHNN and CDR2 is SYGVQD (reference sequence). V shed 2 bases, J shed 3 bases, and the junction held 7 bases outside the gene matches. DNA of the CDR3: TGCGCCAGCAGTGAGATGGGACTAGCGGGACACCTCTACGAGCAGTACTTC. Protein sequence: CASSEMGLAGHLYEQYF.

V usage is TRBV10-3 and J usage is TRBJ2-7, with 7 bases that match TRBD2. V lost 4 bases, J lost 2 bases, and 5 bases stayed unmatched. The germline V gene encodes CDR1 ENHRY and CDR2 SYGVKD. CDR3 length: 14 residues. The CDR3 nucleotides read TGTGCCATCAGTGGGAGCGGGGCCCCCTACGAGCAGTACTTC. Translation gives CAISGSGAPYEQYF.

A few counts support this clone. The chain has TRBV6-1 and TRBJ1-5; D is unresolved. This CDR3 region has 13 residues. CDR1 and CDR2 from the germline V gene are MNHNS and SASEGT. Deletions cut 6 bases from V and 4 bases from J, with 10 bases between. The CDR3 reads CASRGSRNQPQHF. The CDR3 bases are TGTGCCAGCAGGGGGAGCCGAAATCAGCCCCAGCATTTT.

This clone was counted ten times or more. This CDR3 is CSAPGTGEIIDTQYF. CDR3 coding DNA: TGCAGTGCCCCCGGGACAGGCGAGATTATAGATACGCAGTATTTT. V is TRBV20-1 and J is TRBJ2-3, with 8 bases aligning to TRBD1. CDR1 is DFQATT and CDR2 is SNEGSKA in the germline V gene (reference sequence). The CDR3 has 15 amino acids. With V trimmed by 6 bases and J by 5 bases, 13 bases remained unmatched.

This clone was seen only once. J is TRBJ1-1 and V is TRBV11-1; tentatively, D is TRBD1 (5 bases). Germline CDR1 and CDR2: SGHAT and FQDESV (reference sequence). Trimming removed 3 bases at V and 5 bases at J, with 10 bases between. The CDR3 loop spans 13 amino acids. The CDR3 loop reads CASSFEGWTEAFF. CDR3 coding DNA: TGTGCCAGCAGCTTCGAGGGGTGGACTGAAGCTTTCTTT. Filled out from reference TRBV11-1 and TRBJ1-1, the complete variable domain reads EAEVAQSPRYKITEKSQAVAFWCDPISGHATLYWYRQILGQGPELLVQFQDESVVDDSQLPKDRFSAERLKGVDSTLKIQPAELGDSAMYLCASSFEGWTEAFFGQGTRLTVV.

The chain links TRBV6-2 or TRBV6-3 to TRBJ1-6; D not certain. With 6 bases removed from V and 6 bases from J, the gap between germline ends came to 12 bases. CDR1 and CDR2 (germline): MNHEY, SVGEGT. The CDR3 runs 14 residues. CDR3 DNA: TGTGCCAGCAGGTGGACGGCAATTAATTCACCCCTCCACTTT. Its protein is CASRWTAINSPLHF.

This clone was found a few times. The chain joins TRBV6-1 to TRBJ1-3; D is possibly TRBD1 (5 bases). The CDR3 extends over 15 amino acids. V was cut by 4 bases and J by 0 bases, with 10 bases left in between. Germline V gene sequence: CDR1 MNHNS, CDR2 SASEGT. The CDR3 coding sequence is TGTGCCAGCAGTGCGGGGCGGCTCTCTGGAAACACCATATATTTT. Translated, it gives CASSAGRLSGNTIYF.

The J gene is TRBJ2-2, the V gene TRBV5-1; 9 nucleotides match TRBD2. CDR3 length: 15 residues. From germline, CDR1 is SGHRS and CDR2 YFSETQ. J was trimmed by 3 bases and V by 6 bases; bases with no gene match: 6. The CDR3 is CASTPTSGYTGELFF. DNA for the CDR3: TGCGCCAGCACTCCGACTAGCGGTTACACCGGGGAGCTGTTTTTT. The full variable domain, in which reference TRBV5-1 and TRBJ2-2 provide the parts outside the CDR3, is KAGVTQTPRYLIKTRGQQVTLSCSPISGHRSVSWYQQTPGQGLQFLFEYFSETQRNKGNFPGRFSGRQFSNSRSEMNVSTLELGDSALYLCASTPTSGYTGELFFGEGSRLTVL.

Ten or more counts support this clone. V usage is TRBV6-4 and J usage is TRBJ2-2; D is tentatively TRBD1 or TRBD2 (6 bases each). There are 15 residues in the CDR3. Germline V gives CDR1 MRHNA, CDR2 SNTAGT. Deletions cut 7 bases from V and 4 bases from J, with 16 bases between. DNA for the CDR3: TGTGCCAGCACGGTGGAGGGGGACGGCACCGGGGAGCTGTTTTTT. It encodes CASTVEGDGTGELFF.

This clone was counted ten times or more. The J gene is TRBJ2-5, the V gene TRBV20-1, with TRBD1 identical over 7 bases. CDR3 length equals 15 residues. J gave up 5 bases and V 4 bases, and 13 bases lay outside the gene matches. Germline lookup yields CDR1 DFQATT and CDR2 SNEGSKA (reference sequence). The CDR3 bases are TGCAGTGCTAATCCAAGGACAGGTATTACGGAGACCCAGTACTTC. Its translation is CSANPRTGITETQYF.

J is TRBJ2-7 and V is TRBV11-2, with 7 bases that match TRBD1. The V gene's germline CDR1 is SGHAT and CDR2 FQNNGV. The CDR3 has 14 amino acids. V dropped 5 bases and J dropped 5; count of bases not matched to a gene: 9. The CDR3 DNA is TGTGCCAGCAGCCCTGACAGGGAGTACAACGAGCAGTACTTC. It codes for CASSPDREYNEQYF. Supplemented by reference TRBV11-2 and TRBJ2-7, the full variable domain reads EAGVAQSPRYKIIEKRQSVAFWCNPISGHATLYWYQQILGQGPKLLIQFQNNGVVDDSQLPKDRFSAERLKGVDSTLKIQPAKLEDSAVYLCASSPDREYNEQYFGPGTRLTVT.